Presented here are 17 T cell receptor beta chains from one specimen sequenced in a study of STAT5B mutations in CD4+ large granular lymphocyte leukemia. Libraries were prepared by immunoSEQ multiplex PCR; TCRdb keeps only in-frame clonotypes and omits some of them. The sample contains almost 30,000 clones, around 80% of which appear only once. Sequenced sample: CD4+ T cells from blood buffy coats. The source of these receptors is a human donor in good health.

The rearrangement joins TRBV5-6 to TRBJ2-5, with TRBD1 as a possible D gene (6 bases). Germline lookup yields CDR1 SGHDT and CDR2 YYEEEE. CDR3 length equals 13 residues. Trimming took off 0 bases at V and 6 bases at J, with 9 bases between the two ends. DNA of the CDR3: TGTGCCAGCAGCTTGGGGACAGCGAAGACCCAGTACTTC. Its translation: CASSLGTAKTQYF.

This chain joins TRBV5-4 and TRBJ2-5; a weak D match, TRBD1 (5 bases). CDR1 and CDR2 from the germline V gene are SGHNT and YYREEE (reference sequence). V lost 0 bases to trimming and J lost 3 bases, with 6 bases between them. The CDR3 spans 13 residues. The CDR3 region is CASSLGTKETQYF. In DNA, the CDR3 is TGTGCCAGCAGCTTGGGGACAAAAGAGACCCAGTACTTC.

The chain uses TRBV5-4 and TRBJ2-7; D unresolved. The CDR3 is 16 residues long. The germline V gene encodes CDR1 SGHNT and CDR2 YYREEE (reference sequence). The V end lost 1 base, the J end lost 0 bases, and 14 bases lay between the germline ends. Here the CDR3 reads CASSLSPDVASYEQYF. The CDR3 bases are TGTGCCAGCAGCTTGTCCCCTGACGTGGCCTCCTACGAGCAGTACTTC.

The chain employs TRBV19 and TRBJ2-2; D is uncertain. CDR1 and CDR2 (germline): LNHDA, SQIVND (reference sequence). This CDR3 region has 14 residues. Deletions cut 10 bases from V and 0 bases from J, with 12 bases between. The CDR3 here is CATPTSANTGELFF. The CDR3, as DNA: TGTGCCACCCCGACATCCGCGAACACCGGGGAGCTGTTTTTT.

CDR3 protein: CATVTEYNTEAFF. Here the CDR3 DNA reads TGTGCCACCGTGACAGAGTACAACACTGAAGCTTTCTTT. This sequence joins TRBV10-3 and TRBJ1-1; TRBD1 might be the D (5 bases). The CDR3 is made up of 13 amino acids. The V end was cut by 10 bases, the J end by 2 bases, with 14 bases between. CDR1 ENHRY and CDR2 SYGVKD come from the germline V gene.

The sample holds a few counts of this clone. The rearrangement uses TRBV6-5 and TRBJ2-7; D uncertain. The CDR3 sequence is 13 residues long. CDR1 is MNHEY and CDR2 is SVGAGI in the germline V gene. The ends were cut back, 7 bases at V and 0 bases at J, with 10 bases in the middle. This CDR3 reads CASTAGLSYEQYF. The CDR3 nucleotides are TGTGCCAGCACCGCTGGGCTCTCCTACGAGCAGTACTTC.

The CDR3 sequence is CASSLGGTWDEKLFF. CDR3 DNA: TGTGCCAGCAGCTTAGGGGGGACCTGGGATGAAAAACTGTTTTTT. The rearrangement uses TRBV11-2 and TRBJ1-4; D perhaps matches TRBD1 (5 bases). This CDR3 contains 15 residues. Germline values: CDR1 SGHAT, CDR2 FQNNGV. Trimming removed 1 base from V and 6 bases from J, with 12 bases in between.

The rearrangement uses TRBV5-1 and TRBJ1-2; 9 bases map to TRBD1. CDR1 SGHRS and CDR2 YFSETQ come from the germline V gene. This CDR3 spans 14 amino acids. V gave up 2 bases and J gave up 4 bases; unmatched junction bases: 3. For the CDR3, the DNA is TGCGCCAGCAGCTTTACGACAGGGGGCTATGGCTACACCTTC. Translated, it gives CASSFTTGGYGYTF.

The V gene is TRBV19, the J gene TRBJ2-4; the D gene is possibly TRBD1 (6 bases). CDR3 length: 17 amino acids. The V and J ends lost 3 bases and 0 bases respectively, with 15 bases between them. CDR1 and CDR2 (germline): LNHDA, SQIVND (reference sequence). CDR3 sequence: CASSIRRDILAKNIQYF. CDR3 DNA: TGTGCCAGTAGTATCCGCCGGGACATACTAGCCAAAAACATTCAGTACTTC.

The chain uses TRBV2 and TRBJ2-2; perhaps D is TRBD1 or TRBD2 (5 bases each). The CDR3 length is 14 residues. CDR1 and CDR2 from the germline V gene are SNHLY and FYNNEI. The V and J ends lost 8 bases and 2 bases respectively, with 12 bases between them. CDR3 bases: TGTGCCAGCGCGTCCGGGGCCAACACCGGGGAGCTGTTTTTT. It specifies CASASGANTGELFF.

This clone was found a few times. The chain is built from TRBV4-3 and TRBJ1-1, with TRBD1 as a possible D gene (5 bases). CDR1 and CDR2 from the germline V gene are LGHNA and YSLEER. The germline V and J ends were trimmed by 3 bases and 1 base, with 6 bases remaining between them. The CDR3 has 13 residues. The CDR3 sequence: CASSHGGNTEAFF. The CDR3, as DNA: TGCGCCAGCAGCCATGGGGGGAACACTGAAGCTTTCTTT.

The rearrangement joins TRBV10-3 to TRBJ2-7; D perhaps matches TRBD2 (5 bases). CDR3 length: 13 residues. CDR1 and CDR2 from the germline V gene are ENHRY and SYGVKD. Trimming removed 8 bases at V and 2 bases at J, with 13 bases between. The CDR3 loop reads CAIAAGIAYEQYV. In DNA, the CDR3 is TGTGCCATCGCAGCCGGGATCGCCTACGAGCAGTACGTC.

In its sample, this clone was seen a few times. The chain recombines TRBV19 with TRBJ1-5; 8 bases are shared with TRBD1. This CDR3 has 16 residues. V lost 3 bases, J lost 1 base, and 5 bases stayed unmatched. From germline, CDR1 is LNHDA and CDR2 SQIVND (reference sequence). CDR3 sequence reads: CASSILNRGSNQPQHF. The CDR3 DNA is TGTGCCAGTAGTATCTTAAACAGGGGGAGCAATCAGCCCCAGCATTTT.

The V and J genes are TRBV7-2 and TRBJ2-5, with D possibly being TRBD1 (6 bases). Germline V lookup: CDR1 SGHTA, CDR2 FQGNSA. The CDR3 is 14 residues long. Deletions cut 5 bases from V and 3 bases from J, with 13 bases between. The CDR3 reads CASSPRPGEETQYF. The CDR3, as DNA: TGTGCCAGCAGCCCCCGGCCAGGGGAAGAGACCCAGTACTTC.

The gene calls are TRBV9 and TRBJ2-7, with a weak D call TRBD2 (7 bases). Germline V gene data show CDR1 as SGDLS and CDR2 as YYNGEE. The V and J ends lost 0 bases and 3 bases respectively, with 10 bases between them. The CDR3 length is 14 residues. The CDR3 nucleotides are TGTGCCAGCAGCGTAGAGGGGGGGAGCTACGAGCAGTACTTC. As protein: CASSVEGGSYEQYF.

The V call is TRBV6-5, the J call TRBJ2-5, with TRBD1 identical over 7 bases. The CDR3 contains 12 residues. Unmatched junction bases numbered 5, after V lost 8 bases and J lost 5 bases. Per the germline V gene, CDR1 is MNHEY and CDR2 is SVGAGI. The CDR3 coding sequence is TGTGCCAGCGGTAGGGGGCGGGAGACCCAGTACTTC. The encoded protein is CASGRGRETQYF.

This clone was counted only a few times. The chain links TRBV27 to TRBJ1-5; 10 nucleotides agree with TRBD1. Trimming at V came to 2 bases and at J to 4 bases, leaving 8 bases not matched to a gene. Looked up from germline, CDR1 is MNHEY and CDR2 is SMNVEV (reference sequence). The CDR3 has 17 residues. The CDR3, as DNA: TGTGCCAGCAGTTTAGTGGGGACAGGGGCCGCGAATCAGCCCCAGCATTTT. Translating it yields CASSLVGTGAANQPQHF.